These 29 T cell receptor beta chains originate from one sample sequenced in a study of blood T cell repertoires in COVID-19. Data came from immunoSEQ multiplex PCR; TCRdb stores just in-frame clones and leaves some out. Seen here are around 300,000 clones, around 84% observed once, and the top ten hold 2.5% to 3%. Sequenced sample: PBMCs or T cells enriched from blood (not recorded which). The receptors come from a woman between 45 and 65 years old who had recovered from COVID-19.

The chain recombines TRBV6-2 or TRBV6-3 with TRBJ2-3; D is unclear. V shed 2 bases and J shed 2 bases, with 5 bases lying between them. CDR1 MNHEY and CDR2 SVGEGT come from the germline V gene. The CDR3 has 13 residues. The CDR3 sequence is CASSYVFTDTQYF. CDR3 nucleotide sequence: TGTGCCAGCAGTTACGTCTTCACAGATACGCAGTATTTT.

The chain has TRBV6-1 and TRBJ1-4; weak D call: TRBD1 (6 bases). The CDR3 runs to 15 residues. Trimming shortened V by 3 bases and J by 3 bases, and 11 bases separated the two germline ends. The germline CDR1 and CDR2 sequences are MNHNS and SASEGT. The CDR3 protein is CASSDNRASNEKLFF. The CDR3, as DNA: TGTGCCAGCAGTGATAACAGGGCCTCTAATGAAAAACTGTTTTTT.

The chain couples TRBV11-2 to TRBJ2-7; D perhaps matches TRBD2 (6 bases). The CDR3 is 15 residues long. Germline lookup yields CDR1 SGHAT and CDR2 FQNNGV. Trimming removed 8 bases from V and 5 bases from J, with 22 bases in between. The CDR3 spells CASFKNPGLTHEQYF. In DNA, the CDR3 is TGTGCCAGCTTTAAAAACCCGGGACTCACCCACGAGCAGTACTTC. The complete variable domain, with remaining parts taken from reference TRBV11-2 and TRBJ2-7, reads EAGVAQSPRYKIIEKRQSVAFWCNPISGHATLYWYQQILGQGPKLLIQFQNNGVVDDSQLPKDRFSAERLKGVDSTLKIQPAKLEDSAVYLCASFKNPGLTHEQYFGPGTRLTVT.

This clone was observed once. The chain uses TRBV6-2 or TRBV6-3 and TRBJ2-1, with 10 bases lining up with TRBD1. Trimming took 6 bases from V and 10 from J; bases not matched to a gene: 12. The CDR3 runs 15 residues. Per germline, CDR1 MNHEY and CDR2 SVGEGT. The CDR3 DNA reads TGTGCCAGCAGCAACTCCGGGACAGGGGCCGACGAGCAGTTCTTC. Translating gives CASSNSGTGADEQFF.

V and J are TRBV7-2 and TRBJ2-5; 9 bases are shared with TRBD1. The ends lost 1 base at V and 4 bases at J; junction bases unmatched: 4. Germline CDR1 SGHTA, CDR2 FQGNSA. The CDR3 covers 15 residues. The CDR3 loop is CASSLVHRGRETQYF. The CDR3 coding sequence is TGTGCCAGCAGCTTAGTCCACAGGGGGCGAGAGACCCAGTACTTC.

This chain joins TRBV19 and TRBJ1-1, with TRBD1 identical over 7 bases. Unmatched junction bases numbered 10, after V lost 7 bases and J lost 5 bases. The CDR3 has 14 residues. Germline V gene lookup returns CDR1 LNHDA and CDR2 SQIVND (reference sequence). The CDR3 region is CASTRDRDLTEAFF. Here the CDR3 DNA reads TGTGCCAGTACCCGAGACAGGGATCTTACTGAAGCTTTCTTT. The complete variable domain, with remaining parts taken from reference TRBV19 and TRBJ1-1, reads DGGITQSPKYLFRKEGQNVTLSCEQNLNHDAMYWYRQDPGQGLRLIYYSQIVNDFQKGDIAEGYSVSREKKESFPLTVTSAQKNPTAFYLCASTRDRDLTEAFFGQGTRLTVV.

The chain employs TRBV19 and TRBJ2-7, with TRBD2 as a possible D gene (5 bases). CDR1 LNHDA and CDR2 SQIVND come from the germline V gene (reference sequence). This CDR3 is 15 amino acids long. Trimming removed 1 base at V and 3 bases at J, with 13 bases between. The CDR3 loop is CASSIGGQDYYEQYF. CDR3 coding DNA: TGTGCCAGTAGTATAGGCGGGCAGGATTACTACGAGCAGTACTTC.

The V call is TRBV20-1, the J call TRBJ1-1; D remains ambiguous. The CDR3 consists of 13 residues. Germline lookup yields CDR1 DFQATT and CDR2 SNEGSKA (reference sequence). V shed 3 bases and J shed 1 base, with 9 bases lying between them. This CDR3 reads CSASDLKNTEAFF. As DNA, the CDR3 is TGCAGTGCTAGTGACCTAAAGAACACTGAAGCTTTCTTT.

V gene TRBV3-1 (or the pseudogene TRBV3-2) combines with J gene TRBJ1-2, with TRBD1 matching over 12 bases. This CDR3 region has 14 residues. The J segment lost 7 bases and the V segment lost 7 bases, leaving 7 bases of the junction unmatched. CDR1 is LGHDT and CDR2 is YNNKEL in the germline V gene (reference sequence). CDR3 nucleotide sequence: TGTGCCAGCACCCCCGGGACAGGGGGCTCTGGCTACACCTTC. This codes for CASTPGTGGSGYTF.

The V and J genes are TRBV6-1 and TRBJ2-1; TRBD2 matches 9 bases. The CDR3 extends over 17 amino acids. Germline V CDR1 and CDR2: MNHNS, SASEGT. Trimming took 3 bases from V and 6 from J; bases not matched to a gene: 12. The CDR3 sequence is CASSERAGTSWSNEQFF. For the CDR3, the DNA is TGTGCCAGCAGTGAGAGAGCAGGGACTAGCTGGAGCAATGAGCAGTTCTTC.

Written as DNA, the CDR3 is TGCGCCAGCAGCTTGGGACTCCTTTCGGGCACTGAAGCTTTCTTT. This translates into CASSLGLLSGTEAFF. J is TRBJ1-1 and V is TRBV5-1; no reliable D call. CDR1 and CDR2 from the germline V gene are SGHRS and YFSETQ. Trimming left V 0 bases short and J 4 bases short, with 13 bases between. CDR3 length: 15 amino acids. Using reference TRBV5-1 and TRBJ1-1 for the parts outside the CDR3, the full variable domain is KAGVTQTPRYLIKTRGQQVTLSCSPISGHRSVSWYQQTPGQGLQFLFEYFSETQRNKGNFPGRFSGRQFSNSRSEMNVSTLELGDSALYLCASSLGLLSGTEAFFGQGTRLTVV.

This clone was recorded a few times. V usage is TRBV3-1 (or the pseudogene TRBV3-2) and J usage is TRBJ1-6; D uncertain. Germline values: CDR1 LGHDT, CDR2 YNNKEL (reference sequence). CDR3 length equals 15 residues. V was cut by 2 bases and J by 9 bases, with 14 bases left in between. The CDR3 DNA reads TGTGCCAGCAGCCAAAGCGCAGCGGCGGGTTCACCCCTCCACTTT. Translating it yields CASSQSAAAGSPLHF.

V gene TRBV11-2 combines with J gene TRBJ1-2; D gene uncertain. Trimming stripped 5 bases from V and 4 bases from J, with 14 bases between. Germline CDR1 is SGHAT and CDR2 is FQNNGV. The CDR3 extends over 14 amino acids. The CDR3 region has the DNA TGTGCCAGCAGCCAAGAGGTCAGCGGCTATGGCTACACCTTC. Its translation: CASSQEVSGYGYTF.

This chain connects TRBV5-1 to TRBJ1-4; tentatively, D is TRBD1 (6 bases). Germline V gene data show CDR1 as SGHRS and CDR2 as YFSETQ. Trimming stripped 3 bases from V and 7 bases from J, with 10 bases between. The CDR3 has 13 amino acids. The DNA for the CDR3 is TGCGCCAGCAGCTCGGACAGTAGTGAAAAACTGTTTTTT. Its protein product is CASSSDSSEKLFF.

The chain has TRBV4-3 and TRBJ1-2; 7 bases agree with TRBD1. J lost 7 bases, V lost 4 bases, and 12 bases had no gene match. This CDR3 has 15 amino acids. CDR1 and CDR2 (germline): LGHNA, YSLEER. DNA of the CDR3: TGCGCCAGCAGCCGAGGGACAGTCTCAAGTATTGGCTACACCTTC. This encodes CASSRGTVSSIGYTF.

The rearrangement uses TRBV30 and TRBJ1-5; D is ambiguous. Trimming took 0 bases from V and 3 from J, leaving 9 bases between them. The V gene's germline CDR1 is GTSNPN and CDR2 SVGIG (reference sequence). CDR3 length: 14 residues. The CDR3 spells CAWSVAQFNQPQHF. CDR3 nucleotides: TGTGCCTGGAGTGTCGCACAGTTCAATCAGCCCCAGCATTTT.

The rearrangement joins TRBV5-4 to TRBJ2-3; 9 bases align to TRBD2. With 4 bases clipped from V and 6 bases from J, the junction kept 6 bases outside the gene matches. Germline values: CDR1 SGHNT, CDR2 YYREEE (reference sequence). CDR3 length equals 14 residues. CDR3 bases: TGTGCCAGCAGCCCCGGGCGGGGGGGGGATACGCAGTATTTT. Residues: CASSPGRGGDTQYF.

This chain links TRBV18 with TRBJ1-1, with TRBD1 as a possible D gene (6 bases). Germline V gives CDR1 KGHSH, CDR2 LQKENI. Trimming took off 6 bases at V and 1 base at J, with 9 bases between the two ends. The CDR3 sequence is 13 residues long. CDR3 sequence: CASSRTANTEAFF. In DNA, the CDR3 is TGTGCCAGCTCGCGGACAGCGAACACTGAAGCTTTCTTT.

V usage is TRBV12-1 and J usage is TRBJ2-3; the D call TRBD1 from the table was never checked on the DNA. TRBV12-1 is assigned pseudogene status. This CDR3 is 16 amino acids long. The CDR3 coding sequence is TGTGCCAGCAGCCTTGCCAGGGGTAAAGGCACAGATACGCAGTATTTT. Protein sequence: CASSLARGKGTDTQYF.

The chain uses TRBV7-2 and TRBJ2-3; 10 bases agree with TRBD2. CDR1 is SGHTA, CDR2 FQGNSA, per germline. The CDR3 covers 14 residues. The V segment lost 7 bases and the J segment 3 bases; nucleotides outside the gene matches: 4. CDR3 region: CASTPTSGTDTQYF. CDR3 bases: TGTGCCAGCACCCCGACTAGCGGGACAGATACGCAGTATTTT.

This chain joins TRBV5-1 and TRBJ2-7, with 12 positions matching TRBD2. Unmatched junction bases numbered 5, after V lost 4 bases and J lost 0 bases. CDR1 and CDR2 from the germline V gene are SGHRS and YFSETQ. CDR3 length: 16 amino acids. In DNA, the CDR3 is TGCGCCAGCAGCCCGTGGACTAGCGGGAACTCCTACGAGCAGTACTTC. Translation gives CASSPWTSGNSYEQYF.

The V call is TRBV28, the J call TRBJ1-2; TRBD1 might be the D (5 bases). The V gene's germline CDR1 is MDHEN and CDR2 SYDVKM. The length of the CDR3 is 13 residues. V lost 3 bases to trimming and J lost 2 bases, with 7 bases between them. CDR3 in amino acids: CASSFRGNYGYTF. Written as DNA, the CDR3 is TGTGCCAGCAGTTTTCGGGGGAACTATGGCTACACCTTC.

The rearrangement uses TRBV7-9 and TRBJ1-2; 7 nucleotides match TRBD1. This CDR3 region has 15 residues. CDR1 is SEHNR, CDR2 FQNEAQ, per germline (reference sequence). Trimming cost V 5 bases and J 2 bases; bases outside gene matches: 8. This chain's CDR3 is CASSPQGQPNYGYTF. In DNA form, the CDR3 reads TGTGCCAGCAGCCCCCAGGGACAGCCGAACTATGGCTACACCTTC.

This clone was seen only a few times. The chain links TRBV5-1 to TRBJ2-2; 12 bases fit TRBD1. This CDR3 has 16 amino acids. Germline values: CDR1 SGHRS, CDR2 YFSETQ. V lost 4 bases, J lost 5 bases, and 6 bases stayed unmatched. The CDR3 DNA is TGCGCCAGCAGCCCGGGGGACAGGGGGCGAACCGGGGAGCTGTTTTTT. Translating gives CASSPGDRGRTGELFF.

This chain links TRBV27 with TRBJ1-5; D not resolved. There are 12 residues in the CDR3. Trimming took off 9 bases at V and 4 bases at J, with 10 bases between the two ends. The V gene's germline CDR1 is MNHEY and CDR2 SMNVEV (reference sequence). In DNA, the CDR3 is TGTGCCAGTGGGCCGAGTAATCAGCCCCAGCATTTT. It yields the protein CASGPSNQPQHF.

The chain links TRBV24-1 to TRBJ2-6; D is possibly TRBD1 (6 bases). The V end lost 4 bases, the J end lost 4 bases, and 16 bases lay between the germline ends. In germline, CDR1 is KGHDR, CDR2 SFDVKD. CDR3 length equals 17 residues. The CDR3 is CATSDSIDRRGANVLTF. In DNA form, the CDR3 reads TGTGCCACCAGTGACTCTATTGACAGGAGGGGGGCCAACGTCCTGACTTTC.

This clone was observed a single time. The V call is TRBV6-5, the J call TRBJ1-1; D gene uncertain. V lost 5 bases and J 7 bases, leaving 14 bases between the germline ends. This CDR3 has 13 residues. Looked up from germline, CDR1 is MNHEY and CDR2 is SVGAGI. The CDR3 spells CASSIPGENEAFF. The CDR3 bases are TGTGCCAGCAGTATACCTGGGGAGAATGAAGCTTTCTTT.

The chain joins TRBV6-4 to TRBJ1-5; 7 bases line up with TRBD1. CDR1 and CDR2 from the germline V gene are MRHNA and SNTAGT. This CDR3 region has 15 residues. J was trimmed by 5 bases and V by 11 bases; bases with no gene match: 15. DNA for the CDR3: TGTGCCGGGAGACAGGGAGCCCCGGCGGATCAGCCCCAGCATTTT. Protein sequence: CAGRQGAPADQPQHF.

In DNA form, the CDR3 reads TGTGCCAGTAGTATTGAGGGACAGGCCCGCTACGAGCAGTACTTC. Amino acid sequence: CASSIEGQARYEQYF. V and J are TRBV19 and TRBJ2-7, with 8 bases matching TRBD1. The germline V gene has CDR1 LNHDA and CDR2 SQIVND (reference sequence). The junction had 7 bases not matched to a gene; V was cut back by 3 bases and J by 3 bases. The CDR3 sequence is 15 residues long.